This T cell receptor beta chain was sequenced in a study of molecular identifiers for immune sequencing clone quantification. Overall study findings and caveats: Among 800,000 to 1,000,000 naive cells, spiked Jurkat TCR RNA from a single cell was reportedly detectable.

MiXCR was run by TCRdb on the PCR reads, yielding one entry per CDR3 protein. The data hold some 590,000 distinct CDR3 sequences, with about 25% observed a single time. In regard to this clonotype: Its antigen is as yet unknown. Possible read error: a much larger clone is one base away. The conserved phenylalanine or tryptophan normally closing the CDR3 is absent here, so this likely arose from a read error.

V lost 6 bases and J lost 2, with 11 bases in between. CDR1 is ENHRY, CDR2 SYGVKD, per germline. There are 13 residues in the CDR3. RNA fractions of 10%, 30% or 50% and 20,000 to 1,000,000 sorted cells were the source of naive CD8 libraries. For naive CD8 T cells, sorting used the CD8+CD4-CCR7+CD45RA+ phenotype. The rearrangement uses TRBV10-3 and TRBJ2-7; D unresolved. The source of this sequence is a human donor in good health. Some libraries in this study had Jurkat cell RNA spiked in. What was sequenced was naive CD8+ T cells from blood, with Jurkat cell RNA spiked in. Noted subset: FACS-sorted CD8+CD4-CCR7+CD45RA+ naive T cells. CDR3 protein: CAISDTSAYEQYI. CDR3 sequence (DNA): TGTGCCATCAGCGATACCTCTGCCTACGAGCAGTACATC.